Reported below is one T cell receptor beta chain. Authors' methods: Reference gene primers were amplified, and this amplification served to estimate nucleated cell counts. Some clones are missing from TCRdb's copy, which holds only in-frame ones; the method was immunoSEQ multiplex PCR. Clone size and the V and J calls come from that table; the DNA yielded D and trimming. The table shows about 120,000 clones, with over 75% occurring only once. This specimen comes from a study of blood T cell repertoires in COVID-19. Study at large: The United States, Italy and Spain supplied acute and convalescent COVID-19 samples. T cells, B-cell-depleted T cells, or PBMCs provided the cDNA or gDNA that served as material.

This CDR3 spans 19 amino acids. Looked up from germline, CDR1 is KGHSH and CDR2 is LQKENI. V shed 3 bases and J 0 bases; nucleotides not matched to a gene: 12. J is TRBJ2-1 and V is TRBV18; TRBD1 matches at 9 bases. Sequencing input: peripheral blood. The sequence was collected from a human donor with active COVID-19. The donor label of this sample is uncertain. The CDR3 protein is CASSPLITQGATSYNEQFF. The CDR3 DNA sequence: TGTGCCAGCTCACCTCTCATAACACAGGGGGCAACCTCCTACAATGAGCAGTTCTTC.